These 17 T cell receptor beta chains share one sample of origin, sequenced in a study of CD8+CD57+ T cells in acquired aplastic anemia. Patients who underwent sequencing had shown CD8+CD57+ cell expansion by flow cytometry. TCR beta VDJ combinations and CDR3 sequences were profiled from genomic DNA. TCRdb recomputed calls from the reads with MiXCR, one row per CDR3 protein. There are under 200,000 distinct CDR3 sequences in the sample; 40% to 50% occur only once, and under 35% lies in the top ten. Input material: sorted CD4+, CD8+, or CD8+CD57+ T cells (not recorded which) from PBMCs. Receptor source: a human donor with aplastic anemia.

The chain recombines TRBV5-1 with TRBJ1-4; unclear D gene. The CDR3 length is 16 residues. Germline V CDR1 and CDR2: SGHRS, YFSETQ. Trimming stripped 4 bases from V and 7 bases from J, with 20 bases between. The CDR3, as DNA: TGCGCCAGCAGCCCCGACGACGAGGGTCCTTTTGAAAAACTGTTTTTT. It translates to CASSPDDEGPFEKLFF.

The CDR3 loop is CATSGASRGDVTDTQYF. The CDR3 DNA reads as TGTGCCACCAGTGGGGCATCGCGGGGGGACGTCACAGATACGCAGTATTTT. V gene TRBV24-1 combines with J gene TRBJ2-3; 8 bases match TRBD2. The CDR3 sequence is 17 residues long. CDR1 and CDR2 (germline): KGHDR, SFDVKD. V trimming: 5 bases; J trimming: 2 bases; junction bases outside the gene matches: 11.

At least ten counts were recorded for this clonotype. The chain is built from TRBV12-3 or TRBV12-4 and TRBJ2-2; no definite D call. The germline V and J ends were trimmed by 2 bases and 5 bases, with 21 bases remaining between them. The CDR3 contains 18 residues. The CDR3 protein is CASSLPYGQVKGTGELFF. CDR3 in DNA: TGTGCCAGCAGTTTACCTTATGGGCAGGTAAAAGGGACCGGGGAGCTGTTTTTT.

The chain is built from TRBV10-3 and TRBJ2-2, with a possible D match to TRBD1 (6 bases). In germline, CDR1 is ENHRY, CDR2 SYGVKD. The CDR3 covers 14 residues. Trimming took 8 bases from V and 1 from J, leaving 11 bases between them. CDR3 in amino acids: CAILGRGNTGELFF. The CDR3 bases are TGTGCCATCCTGGGCAGGGGGAACACCGGGGAGCTGTTTTTT.

This clonotype was counted between two and nine times. The chain recombines TRBV10-3 with TRBJ1-2; TRBD1 aligns across 9 bases. This CDR3 comprises 13 residues. The V gene end was trimmed by 7 bases and the J gene end by 8 bases; junction bases not matched to a gene: 8. CDR1 is ENHRY, CDR2 SYGVKD, per germline. CDR3 DNA: TGTGCCATCACCTCACAGGGGGCTGAGGGCTACACCTTC. Translated, it gives CAITSQGAEGYTF.

The genes are TRBV5-5 and TRBJ2-3; D ambiguous. V was cut by 7 bases and J by 6 bases, with 12 bases left in between. Germline-derived CDR1 and CDR2 are SGHKS and YYEKEE (reference sequence). The CDR3 is made up of 12 amino acids. CDR3 amino acids: CASRLRFDTQYF. The CDR3 bases are TGTGCCAGCCGACTGAGGTTTGATACGCAGTATTTT.

This clonotype was detected only once. A read error is possible here, since a much larger clone lies one base away. The chain couples TRBV12-5 to TRBJ2-7, with D unresolved. The CDR3 totals 12 residues. Germline CDR1 is LGHNT and CDR2 is FRNRAP. The CDR3 loop is CANGFADYEQYF. CDR3 DNA: TGTGCTAATGGTTTCGCGGACTACGAGCAGTACTTC.

The gene calls are TRBV10-3 and TRBJ2-3; maybe TRBD1 (7 bases). In germline, CDR1 is ENHRY, CDR2 SYGVKD. The CDR3 spans 13 residues. The CDR3 region is CATTAGTVALEYF. Written as DNA, the CDR3 is TGTGCTACGACTGCGGGGACAGTAGCTTTGGAGTATTTT.

The gene calls are TRBV20-1 and TRBJ1-5, with D uncertain. The CDR3 loop spans 12 amino acids. Germline V CDR1 and CDR2: DFQATT, SNEGSKA (reference sequence). Trimming pared 1 base from V and 2 bases from J, leaving 3 bases between. CDR3 loop: CSARAGNQPQHF. The DNA for the CDR3 is TGCAGTGCTAGAGCAGGCAATCAGCCCCAGCATTTT.

The chain combines TRBV7-3 with TRBJ2-7; the match to TRBD2 covers 8 bases. The CDR3 runs 16 residues. The junction had 8 bases not matched to a gene; V was cut back by 2 bases and J by 2 bases. Germline V gene data show CDR1 as SGHTA and CDR2 as FQGTGA. The CDR3 nucleotides read TGTGCCAGCAGCTTAGGCTCCAGCGGGGGAACCTACGAGCAGTACTTC. Its translation: CASSLGSSGGTYEQYF.

This clonotype has at least ten counts. The chain recombines TRBV30 with TRBJ1-1; possible D gene TRBD1, 5 bases. In germline, CDR1 is GTSNPN, CDR2 SVGIG (reference sequence). Trimming pared 3 bases from V and 3 bases from J, leaving 14 bases between. This CDR3 has 14 amino acids. In nucleotides, the CDR3 is TGTGCCTGGAGCTACTGGGGAGGGGACACTGAAGCTTTCTTT. Amino acid sequence: CAWSYWGGDTEAFF.

Details on this clonotype: Compared with germline, one end of the junction differs, possibly owing to a read error. The genes are TRBV10-3 and TRBJ2-7; no clear D gene. Gene TRBJ2-5 matches the end of the DNA better, so the J call may be wrong. From germline, CDR1 is ENHRY and CDR2 SYGVKD. The CDR3 has 12 residues. CDR3 loop: CASSAHGETQYF. In DNA form, the CDR3 reads TGTGCCAGCAGTGCCCACGGGGAGACCCAGTACTTC.

This clonotype has more than one count but fewer than ten. The chain has TRBV4-2 and TRBJ1-5; D uncertain. V lost 3 bases to trimming and J lost 7 bases, with 10 bases between them. CDR1 is LGHNA and CDR2 is YNFKEQ in the germline V gene. The CDR3 sequence is 13 residues long. CDR3 residues: CASSHDRHQPQHF. The CDR3 coding sequence is TGTGCCAGCAGCCACGATAGGCACCAGCCCCAGCATTTT.

With respect to this clonotype: An end of the junction does not agree with germline; a read error may underlie this. The V gene is TRBV7-8, the J gene TRBJ1-4; the match to TRBD1 covers 9 bases. This CDR3 contains 12 residues. The germline gives CDR1 SGHVS, CDR2 FQNEAQ. CDR3 amino acids: CATGQGEEKLFF. The CDR3 DNA reads TGCGCAACGGGACAGGGCGAAGAAAAACTGTTTTTT.

This clonotype was seen more than once but under ten times. A read error may account for a junction end that differs from germline. This rearrangement joins TRBV7-7 to TRBJ2-3; D gene unclear. Germline CDR1 is SSHAT and CDR2 is FNYEAQ (reference sequence). This CDR3 is 14 amino acids long. CDR3 loop: CASSLGQGTDTQYF. The CDR3 DNA reads as TGTGCTAGCAGCTTAGGGCAGGGCACAGATACGCAGTATTTT.

DNA of the CDR3: TGTGCCAGCAGCTGGACAGGGTTGGTCAATCAGCCCCAGCATTTT. It yields the protein CASSWTGLVNQPQHF. The gene calls are TRBV5-5 and TRBJ1-5; 8 nucleotides match TRBD1. CDR3 size: 15 residues. CDR1 and CDR2 (germline): SGHKS, YYEKEE (reference sequence). V lost 3 bases, J lost 3 bases, and 5 bases stayed unmatched.

V is TRBV20-1 and J is TRBJ2-3; TRBD2 matches 8 bases. From germline, CDR1 is DFQATT and CDR2 SNEGSKA (reference sequence). This CDR3 comprises 17 residues. V lost 6 bases to trimming and J lost 0 bases; unmatched junction nucleotides: 14. The CDR3 loop reads CSAPGAGAVTSTDTQYF. The CDR3 DNA sequence: TGCAGTGCCCCGGGAGCGGGGGCAGTGACTAGCACAGATACGCAGTATTTT.